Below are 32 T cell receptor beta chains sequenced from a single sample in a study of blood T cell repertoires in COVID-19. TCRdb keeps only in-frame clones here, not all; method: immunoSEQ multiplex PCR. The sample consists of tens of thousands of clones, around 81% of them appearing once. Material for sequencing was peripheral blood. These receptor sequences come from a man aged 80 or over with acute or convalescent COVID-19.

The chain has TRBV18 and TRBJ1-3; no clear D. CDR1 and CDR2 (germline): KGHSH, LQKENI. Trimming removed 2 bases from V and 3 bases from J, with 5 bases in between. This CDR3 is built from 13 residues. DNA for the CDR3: TGTGCCAGCTCACCAGCGAATGGAAACACCATATATTTT. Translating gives CASSPANGNTIYF.

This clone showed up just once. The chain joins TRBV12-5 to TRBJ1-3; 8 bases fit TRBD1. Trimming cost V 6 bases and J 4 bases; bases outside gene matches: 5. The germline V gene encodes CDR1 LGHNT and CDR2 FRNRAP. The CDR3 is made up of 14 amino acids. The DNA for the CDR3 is TGTGCTAGTGGCTCAGGGACAGGAGGAAACACCATATATTTT. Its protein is CASGSGTGGNTIYF.

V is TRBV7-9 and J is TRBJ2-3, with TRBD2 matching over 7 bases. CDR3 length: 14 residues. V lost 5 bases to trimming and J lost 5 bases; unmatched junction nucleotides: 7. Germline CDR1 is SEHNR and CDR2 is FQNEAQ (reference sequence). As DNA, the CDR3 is TGTGCCAGCAGCAACCGGGGGAGGGAAGATACGCAGTATTTT. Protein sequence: CASSNRGREDTQYF.

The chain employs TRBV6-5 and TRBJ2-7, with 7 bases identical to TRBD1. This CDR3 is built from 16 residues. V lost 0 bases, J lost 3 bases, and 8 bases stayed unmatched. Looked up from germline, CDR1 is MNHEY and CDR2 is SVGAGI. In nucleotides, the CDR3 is TGTGCCAGCAGTTACTCCACAGGGGAACCCAACTACGAGCAGTACTTC. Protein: CASSYSTGEPNYEQYF.

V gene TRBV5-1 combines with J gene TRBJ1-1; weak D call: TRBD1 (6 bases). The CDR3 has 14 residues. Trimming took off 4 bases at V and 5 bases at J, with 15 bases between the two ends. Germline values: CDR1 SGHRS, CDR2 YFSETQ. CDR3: CASSVRTAVTEAFF. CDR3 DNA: TGCGCCAGCAGCGTAAGGACAGCCGTGACTGAAGCTTTCTTT.

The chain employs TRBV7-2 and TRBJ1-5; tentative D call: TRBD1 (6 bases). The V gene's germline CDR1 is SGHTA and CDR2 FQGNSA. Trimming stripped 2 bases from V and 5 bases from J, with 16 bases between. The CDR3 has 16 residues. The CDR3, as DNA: TGTGCCAGCAGCTTACGCGGCCGAGGGGGATATCAGCCCCAGCATTTT. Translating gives CASSLRGRGGYQPQHF.

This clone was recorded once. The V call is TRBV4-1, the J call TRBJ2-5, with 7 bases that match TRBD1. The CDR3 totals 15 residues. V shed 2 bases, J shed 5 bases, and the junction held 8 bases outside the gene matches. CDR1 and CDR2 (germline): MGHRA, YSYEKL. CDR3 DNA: TGCGCCAGCAGCCAACCCAACAGGGGCCGGGAGACCCAGTACTTC. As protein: CASSQPNRGRETQYF.

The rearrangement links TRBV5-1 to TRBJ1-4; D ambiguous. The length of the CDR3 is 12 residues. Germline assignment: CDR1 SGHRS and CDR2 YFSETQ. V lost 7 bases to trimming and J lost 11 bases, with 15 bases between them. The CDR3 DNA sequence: TGCGCCAGCCAACCTCCGCCGGGGAAACTGTTTTTT. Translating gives CASQPPPGKLFF.

CDR3 DNA: TGTGCCACCCGGACAGAGAATCAGCCCCAGCATTTT. This encodes CATRTENQPQHF. The V call is TRBV6-1, the J call TRBJ1-5, with D possibly matching TRBD1 (6 bases). The CDR3 totals 12 residues. Between the trimmed V and J ends, which lost 10 bases and 4 bases, there was a span of 11 bases. Germline CDR1 and CDR2: MNHNS and SASEGT.

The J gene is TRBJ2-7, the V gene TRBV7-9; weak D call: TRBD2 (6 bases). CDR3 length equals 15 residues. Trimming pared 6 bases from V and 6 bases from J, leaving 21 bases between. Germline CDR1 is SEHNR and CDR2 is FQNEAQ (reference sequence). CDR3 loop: CASRIISGLTGEQYF. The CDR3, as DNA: TGTGCCAGCAGGATCATCTCGGGACTCACGGGCGAGCAGTACTTC. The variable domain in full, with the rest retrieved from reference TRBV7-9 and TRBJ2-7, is DTGVSQNPRHKITKRGQNVTFRCDPISEHNRLYWYRQTLGQGPEFLTYFQNEAQLEKSRLLSDRFSAERPKGSFSTLEIQRTEQGDSAMYLCASRIISGLTGEQYFGPGTRLTVT.

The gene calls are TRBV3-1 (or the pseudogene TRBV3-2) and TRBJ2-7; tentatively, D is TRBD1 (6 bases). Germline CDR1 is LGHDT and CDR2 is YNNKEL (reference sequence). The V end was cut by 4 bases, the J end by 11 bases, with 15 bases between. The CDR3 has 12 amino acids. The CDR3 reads CASSPRTGIEYF. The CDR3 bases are TGTGCCAGCAGCCCCCGTACAGGGATTGAGTACTTC.

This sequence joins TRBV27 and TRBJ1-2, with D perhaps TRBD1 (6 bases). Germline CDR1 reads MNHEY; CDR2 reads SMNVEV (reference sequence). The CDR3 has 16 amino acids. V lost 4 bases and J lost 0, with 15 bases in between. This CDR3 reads CASSSGGIESNYGYTF. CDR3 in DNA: TGTGCCAGCAGTTCGGGGGGCATCGAATCTAACTATGGCTACACCTTC.

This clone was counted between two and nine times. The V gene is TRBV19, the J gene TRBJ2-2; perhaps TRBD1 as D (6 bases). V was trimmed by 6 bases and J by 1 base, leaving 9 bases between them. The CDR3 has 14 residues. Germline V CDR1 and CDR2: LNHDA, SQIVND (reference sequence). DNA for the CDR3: TGTGCCAGTAGGTCACAGGGGAACACCGGGGAGCTGTTTTTT. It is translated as CASRSQGNTGELFF.

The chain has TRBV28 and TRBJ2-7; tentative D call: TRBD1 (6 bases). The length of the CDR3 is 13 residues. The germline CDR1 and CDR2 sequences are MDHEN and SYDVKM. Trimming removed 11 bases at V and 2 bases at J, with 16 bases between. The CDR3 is CAAGESDPYEQYF. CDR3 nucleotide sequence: TGTGCCGCAGGGGAGTCGGATCCCTACGAGCAGTACTTC. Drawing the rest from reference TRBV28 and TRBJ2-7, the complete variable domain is DVKVTQSSRYLVKRTGEKVFLECVQDMDHENMFWYRQDPGLGLRLIYFSYDVKMKEKGDIPEGYSVSREKKERFSLILESASTNQTSMYLCAAGESDPYEQYFGPGTRLTVT.

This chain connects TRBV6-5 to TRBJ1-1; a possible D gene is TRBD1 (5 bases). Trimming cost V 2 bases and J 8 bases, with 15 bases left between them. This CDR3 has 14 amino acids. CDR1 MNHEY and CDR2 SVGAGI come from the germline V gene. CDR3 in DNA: TGTGCCAGCAGTTACACTGGGGCCGCAGCCGAAGCTTTCTTT. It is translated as CASSYTGAAAEAFF.

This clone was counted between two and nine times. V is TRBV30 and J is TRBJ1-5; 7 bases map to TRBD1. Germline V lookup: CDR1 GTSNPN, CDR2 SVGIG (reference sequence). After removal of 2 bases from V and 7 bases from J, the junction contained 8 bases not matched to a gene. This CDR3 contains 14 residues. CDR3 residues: CAWSSTIGGQPQHF. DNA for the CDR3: TGTGCCTGGAGTTCTACCATAGGGGGCCAGCCCCAGCATTTT.

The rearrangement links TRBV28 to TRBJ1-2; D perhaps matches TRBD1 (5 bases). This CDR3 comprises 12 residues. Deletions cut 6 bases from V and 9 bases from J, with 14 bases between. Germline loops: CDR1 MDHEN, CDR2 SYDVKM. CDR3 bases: TGTGCCAGCAGGTCCGGGACTCAGCGCTACACCTTC. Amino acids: CASRSGTQRYTF.

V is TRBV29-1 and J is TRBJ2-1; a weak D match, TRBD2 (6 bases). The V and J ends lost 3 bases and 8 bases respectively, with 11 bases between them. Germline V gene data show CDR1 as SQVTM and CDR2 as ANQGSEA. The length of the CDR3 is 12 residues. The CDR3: CSVDLGGDEQFF. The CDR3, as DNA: TGCAGCGTTGATCTCGGAGGGGATGAGCAGTTCTTC.

The CDR3 is CASSLTIDETQYF. The CDR3 coding sequence is TGTGCCAGCAGCTTAACGATAGATGAGACCCAGTACTTC. This rearrangement joins TRBV7-3 to TRBJ2-5; D not certain. V dropped 0 bases and J dropped 5 bases, with 7 bases sitting between them. CDR3 length: 13 amino acids. Germline V gene data show CDR1 as SGHTA and CDR2 as FQGTGA.

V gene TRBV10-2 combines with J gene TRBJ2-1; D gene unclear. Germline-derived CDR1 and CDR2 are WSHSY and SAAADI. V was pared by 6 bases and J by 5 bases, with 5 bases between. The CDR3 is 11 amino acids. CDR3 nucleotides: TGCGCCAGCAGACAACACAATGAGCAGTTCTTC. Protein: CASRQHNEQFF.

The CDR3 DNA reads as TGTGCCAGCAGCTTAGGCCCGGGACAGGAGACCCAGTACTTC. Amino acids: CASSLGPGQETQYF. V and J are TRBV7-6 and TRBJ2-5; 7 nucleotides line up with TRBD1. V was clipped by 1 base and J by 5 bases; unmatched bases: 4. The CDR3 sequence is 14 residues long. Germline values: CDR1 SGHVS, CDR2 FNYEAQ.

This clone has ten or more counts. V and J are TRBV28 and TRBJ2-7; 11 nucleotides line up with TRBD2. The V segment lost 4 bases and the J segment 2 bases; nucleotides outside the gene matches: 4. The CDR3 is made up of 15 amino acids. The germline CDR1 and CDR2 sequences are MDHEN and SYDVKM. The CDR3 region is CASSSTSGRPYEQYF. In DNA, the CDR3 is TGTGCCAGCAGTTCCACTAGCGGGAGACCCTACGAGCAGTACTTC. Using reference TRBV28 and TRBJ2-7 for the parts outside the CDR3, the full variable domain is DVKVTQSSRYLVKRTGEKVFLECVQDMDHENMFWYRQDPGLGLRLIYFSYDVKMKEKGDIPEGYSVSREKKERFSLILESASTNQTSMYLCASSSTSGRPYEQYFGPGTRLTVT.

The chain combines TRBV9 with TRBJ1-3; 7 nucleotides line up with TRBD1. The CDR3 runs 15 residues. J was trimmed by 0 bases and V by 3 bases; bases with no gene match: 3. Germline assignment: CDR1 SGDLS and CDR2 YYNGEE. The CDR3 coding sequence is TGTGCCAGCAGCGCACAGGGGAACTCTGGAAACACCATATATTTT. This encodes CASSAQGNSGNTIYF.

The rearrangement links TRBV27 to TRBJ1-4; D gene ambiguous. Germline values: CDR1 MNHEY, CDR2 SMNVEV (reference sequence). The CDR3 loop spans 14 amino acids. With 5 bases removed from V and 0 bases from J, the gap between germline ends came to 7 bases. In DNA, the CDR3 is TGTGCCAGCAGTCTCTATGCAACTAATGAAAAACTGTTTTTT. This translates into CASSLYATNEKLFF.

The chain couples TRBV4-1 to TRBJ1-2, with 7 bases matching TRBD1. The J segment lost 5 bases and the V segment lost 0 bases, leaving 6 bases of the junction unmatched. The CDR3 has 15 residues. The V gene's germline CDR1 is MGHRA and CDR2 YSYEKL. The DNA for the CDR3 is TGCGCCAGCAGCCAAGAAAGACAGGGTTTTTATGGCTACACCTTC. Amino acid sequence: CASSQERQGFYGYTF.

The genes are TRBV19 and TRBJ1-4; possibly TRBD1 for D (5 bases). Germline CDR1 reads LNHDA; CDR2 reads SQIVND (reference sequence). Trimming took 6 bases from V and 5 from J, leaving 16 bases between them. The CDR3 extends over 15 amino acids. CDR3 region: CASSLFVAGNEKLFF. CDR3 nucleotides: TGTGCCAGTAGCCTATTCGTGGCAGGGAATGAAAAACTGTTTTTT.

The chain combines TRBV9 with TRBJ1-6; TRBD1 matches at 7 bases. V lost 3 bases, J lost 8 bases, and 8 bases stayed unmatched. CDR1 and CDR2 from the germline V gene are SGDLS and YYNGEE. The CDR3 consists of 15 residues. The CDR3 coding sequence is TGTGCCAGCAGCGCATCACAGGGGATTCATTCACCCCTCCACTTT. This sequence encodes CASSASQGIHSPLHF.

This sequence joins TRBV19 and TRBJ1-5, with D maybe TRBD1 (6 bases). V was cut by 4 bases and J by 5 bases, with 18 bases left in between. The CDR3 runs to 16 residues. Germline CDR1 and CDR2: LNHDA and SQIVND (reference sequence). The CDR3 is CASSKGRGKEDQPQHF. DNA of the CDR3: TGTGCCAGTAGTAAGGGGAGGGGGAAGGAGGATCAGCCCCAGCATTTT.

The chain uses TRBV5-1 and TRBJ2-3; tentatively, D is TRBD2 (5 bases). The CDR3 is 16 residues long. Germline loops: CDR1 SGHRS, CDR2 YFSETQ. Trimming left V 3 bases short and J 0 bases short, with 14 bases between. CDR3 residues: CASSSFRTGSTDTQYF. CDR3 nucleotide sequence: TGCGCCAGCAGCTCCTTTCGGACGGGAAGCACAGATACGCAGTATTTT.

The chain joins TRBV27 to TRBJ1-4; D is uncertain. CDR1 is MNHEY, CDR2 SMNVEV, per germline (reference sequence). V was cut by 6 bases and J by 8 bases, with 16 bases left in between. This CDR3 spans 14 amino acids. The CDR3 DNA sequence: TGTGCCAGCAGAGTTAATCGGGGATCCGAAAAACTGTTTTTT. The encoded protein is CASRVNRGSEKLFF.

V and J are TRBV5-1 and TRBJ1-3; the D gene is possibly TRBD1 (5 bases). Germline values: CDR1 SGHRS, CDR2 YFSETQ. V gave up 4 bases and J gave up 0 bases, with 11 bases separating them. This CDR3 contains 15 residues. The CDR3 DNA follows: TGCGCCAGCAGCCCAGGGCGAAGCTCTGGAAACACCATATATTTT. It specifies CASSPGRSSGNTIYF.

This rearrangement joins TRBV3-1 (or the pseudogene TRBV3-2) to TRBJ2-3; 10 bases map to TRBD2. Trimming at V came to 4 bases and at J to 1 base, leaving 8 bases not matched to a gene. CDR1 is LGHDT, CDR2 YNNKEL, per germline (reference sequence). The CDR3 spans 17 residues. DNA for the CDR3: TGTGCCAGCAGCCTTCACCGGACTAGCGGACGCACAGATACGCAGTATTTT. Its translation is CASSLHRTSGRTDTQYF.